This T cell receptor beta chain came from a study of blood T cell repertoires in COVID-19 (TCRdb year 2020). For the study in its entirety: Collaborator samples came from the United States, Italy and Spain and covered acute and convalescent phases of COVID-19. The material from the prospective study consisted of cDNA or gDNA derived from T cells, B-cell-depleted T cells, or PBMCs. Subjects who had been exposed to COVID-19, were actively infected with it, or had recovered from it provided the deeply sampled blood TCRbeta repertoires that made up the dataset. Nearly every sample came with metadata listing a de-identified subject ID, COVID-19 status, age in years and sex. The repertoires were made available in a free public database intended to serve as a resource for research on the immune response to SARS-CoV-2. Samples came from the ongoing ImmuneRACE study (first 160 participants) plus 1,254 subjects from 6 global collaborators. Where available, HLA class I and class II types were taken from metadata supplied by the sample provider and were not determined by assay-based typing. Study-wide conclusions, independent of this receptor: How much clinical and demographic metadata was included differed by source and by participant, and the metadata was provided uncurated.

Sequences SGDLS (CDR1) and YYNGEE (CDR2) are obtained from the germline V gene. V drops 0 bases and J drops 3 bases, leaving 9 bases in between. The CDR3 measures 15 amino acids from cysteine to phenylalanine. The entry retains the CDR3 DNA only, 45 bases that are in frame from base 1. TCRbeta CDR3 regions were amplified from genomic DNA by means of the immunoSEQ Assay, a bias-controlled multiplex PCR. The source study handled its data this way. The number of nucleated cells in each sample was estimated from the amplification of reference gene primers within the assay. Sequence reads were collapsed and filtered to measure the absolute abundance of every unique TCRbeta CDR3 rearrangement. For each sample, productive Simpson clonality was calculated by taking the square root of Simpson's diversity index across productive rearrangements. The clones in this table, taken by TCRdb from immuneACCESS, are in-frame only. Not every clone is retained; where verified, under half of the shortfall comes from an unresolved V gene, and the cause of the rest is unknown. That table supplies the V and J calls and clone size; D and trimming were determined from the DNA. The sample records around 200,000 clones, 86% of which are singletons. Around 6% of the sample is taken by the ten largest.

A word on this clone: It has no known antigen specificity. No base qualities exist here, and no much larger clone lies one base off it.

Participants in the prospective study were enrolled through a virtual design, were aged roughly 18 to 95 years, and lived in about 25 United States geographic areas. In the prospective study, participants were assigned to cohorts based on the clinical history participants reported in a screening survey and a study questionnaire. Each participant in the prospective study had whole blood, serum and a nasopharyngeal or oropharyngeal swab collected by mobile phlebotomists. Additional blood draws and questionnaires over an approximately 2-month period could optionally be provided by prospective study participants. Before DNA extraction, prospective study blood samples were shipped either frozen or at room temperature.

The sequencing input was PBMCs or T cells enriched from blood (not recorded which). The source is a man aged 35-49 years with acute COVID-19. Recombination joined TRBV9 with TRBJ2-2, with a tentative D gene TRBD1 over 6 matching bases. The DNA is as follows: TGTGCCAGCAGCGTAGACAGGGACGACACCGGGGAGCTGTTTTTT. It translates as CASSVDRDDTGELFF.